A selection of T cell receptor beta chains follows, all from one sample in a study of T cell repertoires in cytomegalovirus infection. Antigens for these TCRs are unknown. TCRdb ran MiXCR on the reads and lists one entry per CDR3 protein. The sample yields 340,000 or so distinct CDR3 sequences, roughly 25% seen once. Sequencing was performed on cultured PBMCs, taken from culture after CMV antigen stimulation. The receptor set was obtained from a human donor in good health (CMV status not recorded). Some clones in this sample may be carry-over from other donors' samples. Both conserved end residues are trimmed from each CDR3. Size values are once, few and many counts, or a class for expanded clones, and some rows have none.

clone_size: few
v_call: TRBV7-3
cdr3_aa: ASSPRLGATQY

clone_size: few
v_call: TRBV5-4
cdr3_aa: ASSPQTGIYGYT

clone_size: -
v_call: TRBV28
cdr3_aa: ASSTGTSGTRTQY

clone_size: -
v_call: TRBV20-1
cdr3_aa: SATGTSGSQGETQY

clone_size: -
v_call: TRBV19
cdr3_aa: ASSAGQGIYEQY

clone_size: many
v_call: TRBV10-3
cdr3_aa: AISLTSGRGNEQF

clone_size: -
v_call: TRBV20-1
cdr3_aa: SAGEDEGADTQY

clone_size: few
v_call: TRBV27
cdr3_aa: ASSFFPEDGYT

clone_size: many
v_call: TRBV18
cdr3_aa: ASSPPIRNTIY

clone_size: many
v_call: TRBV4-1
cdr3_aa: ASSQGNAKLF

clone_size: -
v_call: TRBV27
cdr3_aa: ASSLGRSIGYT

clone_size: few
v_call: TRBV6-6
cdr3_aa: ASSYSTGLYEQY

clone_size: few
v_call: TRBV7-2
cdr3_aa: ASSLEGGGGQPQH

clone_size: many
v_call: TRBV4-1
cdr3_aa: ASSQVYRGMNTEAF

clone_size: few
v_call: TRBV7-6
cdr3_aa: ASSPDRGFNEQY

clone_size: -
v_call: TRBV20-1
cdr3_aa: SARGLAGYEQY

clone_size: -
v_call: TRBV28
cdr3_aa: ASSPGRETYGYT

clone_size: -
v_call: TRBV4-3
cdr3_aa: ASSLTIGEQF

clone_size: -
v_call: TRBV20-1
cdr3_aa: SARDRFQETQY

clone_size: few
v_call: TRBV11-2
cdr3_aa: ASRQGQQNTEAF

clone_size: -
v_call: TRBV7-2
cdr3_aa: ASSLVSGGGSAQY

clone_size: -
v_call: TRBV2
cdr3_aa: ASSEWGGQGSGNTIY

clone_size: many
v_call: TRBV12-3/TRBV12-4
cdr3_aa: ASSFPLLAGGQETQY

clone_size: few
v_call: TRBV5-4
cdr3_aa: ASSPEKSLWEGYT

clone_size: -
v_call: TRBV5-4
cdr3_aa: ASSLRIVQETQY

clone_size: -
v_call: TRBV27
cdr3_aa: ASSLKGEQY

clone_size: -
v_call: TRBV6-2/TRBV6-3
cdr3_aa: ASRPPRTENTEAF

clone_size: -
v_call: TRBV7-6
cdr3_aa: ASSWTTGRHIEAF

clone_size: few
v_call: TRBV7-9
cdr3_aa: ASSYSGTGAGETQY

clone_size: -
v_call: TRBV11-2
cdr3_aa: ASSKTYRESYEQY

clone_size: -
v_call: TRBV4-2
cdr3_aa: ASSRVRGRDGSGELF

clone_size: -
v_call: TRBV27
cdr3_aa: ASSPGRGNSPLH

clone_size: -
v_call: TRBV6-1
cdr3_aa: ASSEMNTPTDTQY

clone_size: -
v_call: TRBV12-3/TRBV12-4
cdr3_aa: ASSPGEDYGYT

clone_size: few
v_call: TRBV4-2
cdr3_aa: ASSQISPEPQY

clone_size: -
v_call: TRBV4-3
cdr3_aa: ASSPEDRGVSSYT

clone_size: few
v_call: TRBV20-1
cdr3_aa: SALVQGLDQPQH

clone_size: many
v_call: TRBV7-2
cdr3_aa: ASSPRGTSGRLRGNEQF

clone_size: -
v_call: TRBV29-1
cdr3_aa: SVPGTGTFGYT

clone_size: few
v_call: TRBV5-1
cdr3_aa: ASSPLGPTNYGYT

clone_size: many
v_call: TRBV7-2
cdr3_aa: ASSLSFSGRYEQY

clone_size: -
v_call: TRBV6-2/TRBV6-3
cdr3_aa: ASSQLANEQF

clone_size: -
v_call: TRBV6-5
cdr3_aa: ASSQRLAGVYNEQF

clone_size: -
v_call: TRBV10-3
cdr3_aa: AISVDQLELQETQY

clone_size: -
v_call: TRBV7-2
cdr3_aa: ASSFLAGGLSSYNEQF

clone_size: -
v_call: TRBV4-1
cdr3_aa: ASSPKPAGEGADTQY

clone_size: many
v_call: TRBV7-3
cdr3_aa: ASSYTRDSGTNTGELF

clone_size: few
v_call: TRBV27
cdr3_aa: ATSLAGGPGTGELF

clone_size: few
v_call: TRBV4-3
cdr3_aa: ASSQLYTGELF

clone_size: few
v_call: TRBV6-2/TRBV6-3
cdr3_aa: ASSQQGWQLDTQY

clone_size: -
v_call: TRBV20-1
cdr3_aa: SATRPAGREETQY

clone_size: many
v_call: TRBV7-2
cdr3_aa: ASSLGGRGDQPQH

clone_size: many
v_call: TRBV7-9
cdr3_aa: ASSLGLEASTDTQY

clone_size: many
v_call: TRBV7-2
cdr3_aa: ASSLGPHTDTQY

clone_size: many
v_call: TRBV7-2
cdr3_aa: ASSSQGAGYGYT

clone_size: few
v_call: TRBV6-1
cdr3_aa: ASSLRDRGYQETQY

clone_size: -
v_call: TRBV7-9
cdr3_aa: ASSLVREMNTEAF

clone_size: -
v_call: TRBV24-1
cdr3_aa: ATSPSPGTGDNEQF

clone_size: few
v_call: TRBV20-1
cdr3_aa: SAHLLSGKADTQY